The 17 T cell receptor beta chains given below trace back to one sample, sequenced in a study of beta chain features in type 1 diabetes. Since all of the isolated RNA was reverse transcribed, expressed TCRB transcripts were what got sequenced. The table came from immunoSEQ multiplex PCR; TCRdb's copy has only in-frame clones and leaves some out. The sample holds hundreds of thousands of clones, about an eighth seen once. Their recognized antigens are unknown. General study points: Shortening of TCRB CDR3s, moderate but significant, appeared in all four CD4+ subsets of Type 1 diabetes patients.

The sample comprised naive CD4+ T cells from blood. The receptor set was obtained from a man aged 18 to 35 with type 1 diabetes.

This clone came up a few times. The chain combines TRBV2 with TRBJ1-2; no reliable D call. Trimming took 5 bases from V and 0 from J, leaving 10 bases between them. This CDR3 has 14 amino acids. Germline CDR1 SNHLY, CDR2 FYNNEI. The CDR3 DNA reads as TGTGCCAGCAGTTTTGACGCGGCTAACTATGGCTACACCTTC. The encoded protein is CASSFDAANYGYTF. Variable domain in full (rest from reference TRBV2 and TRBJ1-2): EPEVTQTPSHQVTQMGQEVILRCVPISNHLYFYWYRQILGQKVEFLVSFYNNEISEKSEIFDDQFSVERPDGSNFTLKIRSTKLEDSAMYFCASSFDAANYGYTFGSGTRLTVV.

J is TRBJ2-7 and V is TRBV5-1, with D perhaps being TRBD1 or TRBD2 (5 bases each). CDR3 size: 14 residues. CDR1 and CDR2 from the germline V gene are SGHRS and YFSETQ. Deletions cut 6 bases from V and 1 base from J, with 14 bases between. DNA for the CDR3: TGCGCCAGCAACTCCGGGACGGTGTCCTACGAGCAGTACTTC. This translates into CASNSGTVSYEQYF.

The genes are TRBV25-1 and TRBJ2-1; D unclear. In germline, CDR1 is MGHDK, CDR2 SYGVNS. The CDR3 has 15 residues. Between the trimmed V and J ends, which lost 1 base and 3 bases, there was a span of 10 bases. The CDR3 region has the DNA TGTGCCAGCAGTGAATGGGCCCCCGACTACAATGAGCAGTTCTTC. This gives the protein CASSEWAPDYNEQFF.

The rearrangement links TRBV2 to TRBJ2-7; a weak D match, TRBD2 (5 bases). In germline, CDR1 is SNHLY, CDR2 FYNNEI. The ends were cut back, 8 bases at V and 6 bases at J, with 17 bases in the middle. This CDR3 has 13 amino acids. CDR3 sequence: CASPSGSGVEQYF. CDR3 DNA sequence: TGTGCCAGCCCCTCGGGGTCTGGGGTCGAGCAGTACTTC. Drawing the rest from reference TRBV2 and TRBJ2-7, the complete variable domain is EPEVTQTPSHQVTQMGQEVILRCVPISNHLYFYWYRQILGQKVEFLVSFYNNEISEKSEIFDDQFSVERPDGSNFTLKIRSTKLEDSAMYFCASPSGSGVEQYFGPGTRLTVT.

This clone was counted between two and nine times. The chain uses TRBV5-1 and TRBJ2-5; tentative D call: TRBD1 (6 bases). This CDR3 region has 15 residues. CDR1 SGHRS and CDR2 YFSETQ come from the germline V gene. Between the trimmed V and J ends, which lost 2 bases and 4 bases, there was a span of 15 bases. CDR3 sequence: CASSFQGTARETQYF. DNA for the CDR3: TGCGCCAGCAGCTTCCAGGGGACCGCAAGAGAGACCCAGTACTTC.

The DNA for the CDR3 is TGTGCCATCAGTGGCCCCGGGGGGACTAGCGGGGGCCGGGGCACAGATACGCAGTATTTT. Translating it yields CAISGPGGTSGGRGTDTQYF. The chain carries TRBV10-3 and TRBJ2-3; TRBD2 matches at 14 bases. The V gene end was trimmed by 4 bases and the J gene end by 1 base; junction bases not matched to a gene: 13. This CDR3 is built from 20 residues. Germline values: CDR1 ENHRY, CDR2 SYGVKD.

This rearrangement joins TRBV7-9 to TRBJ2-4; D is tentatively TRBD1 or TRBD2 (5 bases each). V lost 3 bases, J lost 8 bases, and 20 bases lay in between. In germline, CDR1 is SEHNR, CDR2 FQNEAQ (reference sequence). The CDR3 extends over 16 amino acids. The CDR3: CASSFSSRGGTHIQYF. CDR3 DNA: TGTGCCAGCAGCTTCTCCTCGAGGGGTGGGACGCACATTCAGTACTTC.

This chain connects TRBV6-5 to TRBJ2-1; D may be TRBD2 (5 bases). The V end was cut by 2 bases, the J end by 3 bases, with 11 bases between. Germline CDR1 and CDR2: MNHEY and SVGAGI. The CDR3 extends over 15 amino acids. In nucleotides, the CDR3 is TGTGCCAGCAGTTACGCACTAGACAACTACAATGAGCAGTTCTTC. Protein product: CASSYALDNYNEQFF.

The V gene is TRBV6-1, the J gene TRBJ2-1; TRBD2 aligns across 8 bases. Trimming removed 4 bases from V and 1 base from J; junction bases left unmatched: 3. Germline lookup yields CDR1 MNHNS and CDR2 SASEGT. The CDR3 contains 15 residues. The CDR3 DNA reads TGTGCCAGCAGTGGGGGACTAGTATCCTACAATGAGCAGTTCTTC. The encoded protein is CASSGGLVSYNEQFF.

This clone was observed a few times. The chain links TRBV29-1 to TRBJ2-1, with D maybe TRBD2 (6 bases). V lost 6 bases and J lost 4, with 7 bases in between. Germline assignment: CDR1 SQVTM and CDR2 ANQGSEA. The CDR3 length is 11 residues. The CDR3 region has the DNA TGCAGCGTGCGGGGTTACAATGAGCAGTTCTTC. Translated, it gives CSVRGYNEQFF.

The table lists this clone with many counts. The chain links TRBV2 to TRBJ2-4; D is possibly TRBD2 (5 bases). This CDR3 has 14 residues. V lost 8 bases to trimming and J lost 0 bases, with 11 bases between them. From germline, CDR1 is SNHLY and CDR2 FYNNEI. CDR3: CASGRTLAKNIQYF. The CDR3 region has the DNA TGTGCCAGCGGCCGGACTTTAGCCAAAAACATTCAGTACTTC.

This clone was picked up many times. This chain links TRBV28 with TRBJ2-4, with D perhaps being TRBD1 or TRBD2 (5 bases each). V gave up 2 bases and J gave up 9 bases, with 8 bases separating them. The CDR3 is made up of 12 amino acids. The germline V gene has CDR1 MDHEN and CDR2 SYDVKM. The CDR3 protein is CASSLQGRIQYF. The CDR3 nucleotides read TGTGCCAGCAGTTTACAGGGACGCATTCAGTACTTC.

This clone was picked up a small number of times. V gene TRBV30 combines with J gene TRBJ2-5; D is ambiguous. Germline CDR1 GTSNPN, CDR2 SVGIG (reference sequence). Trimming cost V 1 base and J 1 base, with 7 bases left between them. This CDR3 has 13 amino acids. The CDR3 here is CAWSGALQETQYF. CDR3 bases: TGTGCCTGGAGTGGGGCCCTCCAAGAGACCCAGTACTTC.

This clone was counted only a few times. The genes are TRBV10-3 and TRBJ2-3, with D unresolved. Trimming shortened V by 2 bases and J by 3 bases, and 15 bases separated the two germline ends. The CDR3 length is 16 residues. Germline V gives CDR1 ENHRY, CDR2 SYGVKD. CDR3 in DNA: TGTGCCATCAGTGAGGGGCCATCCAGGAATACAGATACGCAGTATTTT. This translates into CAISEGPSRNTDTQYF.

This sequence joins TRBV6-5 and TRBJ2-3; 8 nucleotides line up with TRBD2. There are 15 residues in the CDR3. Germline CDR1 is MNHEY and CDR2 is SVGAGI. The trim removed 7 bases at V and 4 bases at J, leaving 10 bases unmatched. CDR3 bases: TGTGCCAGCACCCGTGCGGGAGGCCCTCCAGATACGCAGTATTTT. It codes for CASTRAGGPPDTQYF.

The chain combines TRBV30 with TRBJ2-3; possibly TRBD1 for D (5 bases). V was trimmed by 0 bases and J by 7 bases, leaving 8 bases between them. The CDR3 is made up of 12 amino acids. Germline V lookup: CDR1 GTSNPN, CDR2 SVGIG (reference sequence). The CDR3 nucleotides are TGTGCCTGGAGTGTAGGACAATATACGCAGTATTTT. Its translation is CAWSVGQYTQYF.

There are a few counts of this clone. J is TRBJ2-3 and V is TRBV30; D may be TRBD2 (5 bases). Germline V CDR1 and CDR2: GTSNPN, SVGIG (reference sequence). V was pared by 0 bases and J by 6 bases, with 22 bases between. The CDR3 extends over 17 amino acids. The CDR3 DNA is TGTGCCTGGAGTGTACTGGGAGAAGCGGCCAGCGCGGATACGCAGTATTTT. Encoded protein: CAWSVLGEAASADTQYF.